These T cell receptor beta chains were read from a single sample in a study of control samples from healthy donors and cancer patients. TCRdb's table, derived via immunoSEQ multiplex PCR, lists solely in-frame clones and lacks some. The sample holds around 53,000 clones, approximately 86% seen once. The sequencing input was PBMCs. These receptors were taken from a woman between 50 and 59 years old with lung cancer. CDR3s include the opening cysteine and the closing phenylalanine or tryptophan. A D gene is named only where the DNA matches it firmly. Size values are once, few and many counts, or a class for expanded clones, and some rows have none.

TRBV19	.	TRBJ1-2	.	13	CASSGPVIYGYTF	TGTGCCAGTAGCGGTCCAGTCATCTATGGCTACACCTTC
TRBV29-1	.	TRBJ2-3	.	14	CSVERANRTDTQYF	TGCAGCGTTGAACGGGCAAATCGCACAGATACGCAGTATTTT
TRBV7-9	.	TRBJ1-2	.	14	CASSLNSANYGYTF	TGTGCCAGCAGCTTAAACTCAGCTAACTATGGCTACACCTTC
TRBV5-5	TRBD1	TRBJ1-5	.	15	CASSATGLSNQPQHF	TGTGCCAGCAGCGCGACAGGGTTGAGCAATCAGCCCCAGCATTTT
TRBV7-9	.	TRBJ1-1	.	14	CASSFGGRNTEAFF	TGTGCCAGCAGCTTCGGGGGAAGGAACACTGAAGCTTTCTTT
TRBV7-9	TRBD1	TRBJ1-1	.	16	CASSLMRQGPNTEAFF	TGTGCCAGCAGCTTAATGAGACAGGGACCGAACACTGAAGCTTTCTTT
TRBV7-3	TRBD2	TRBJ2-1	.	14	CASTLASGDNEQFF	TGTGCCAGCACCCTGGCTAGCGGGGACAATGAGCAGTTCTTC
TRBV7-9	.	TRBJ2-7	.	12	CASSLGSYEQYF	TGTGCCAGCAGCTTAGGATCCTACGAGCAGTACTTC
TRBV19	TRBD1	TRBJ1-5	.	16	CASSYQTGVSNQPQHF	TGTGCCAGTAGTTACCAAACAGGGGTTAGCAATCAGCCCCAGCATTTT
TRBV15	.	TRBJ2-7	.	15	CATSRGTGKLTEQYF	TGTGCCACCAGCAGAGGTACAGGGAAGTTAACGGAGCAGTACTTC
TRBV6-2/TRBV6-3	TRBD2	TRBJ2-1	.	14	CASSLRAGYNEQFF	TGTGCCAGCAGCCTTCGAGCGGGGTACAATGAGCAGTTCTTC
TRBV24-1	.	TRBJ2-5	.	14	CATSPRGRQETQYF	TGTGCCACTTCCCCAAGAGGCCGGCAAGAGACCCAGTACTTC
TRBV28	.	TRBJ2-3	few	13	CASSLNSTDTQYF	TGTGCCAGCAGTTTAAACAGCACAGATACGCAGTATTTT
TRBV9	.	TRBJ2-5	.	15	CASSPRPNSQETQYF	TGTGCCAGCAGCCCCCGACCGAACAGCCAAGAGACCCAGTACTTC
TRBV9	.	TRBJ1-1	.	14	CASSPSGGRTEAFF	TGTGCCAGCAGCCCCTCCGGGGGCCGTACTGAAGCTTTCTTT
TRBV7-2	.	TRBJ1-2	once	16	CASSLSLGQANYGYTF	TGTGCCAGCAGCTTAAGTCTCGGGCAGGCTAACTATGGCTACACCTTC
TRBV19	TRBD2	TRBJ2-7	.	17	CASSRLAGAYNSYEQYF	TGTGCCAGTAGTAGACTAGCGGGGGCCTACAATTCCTACGAGCAGTACTTC
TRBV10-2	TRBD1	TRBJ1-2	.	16	CASSDSDRGRRYGYTF	TGCGCCAGCAGTGACTCGGACAGGGGGCGTCGCTATGGCTACACCTTC
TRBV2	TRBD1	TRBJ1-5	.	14	CASSTGVNNQPQHF	TGTGCCAGCTCAACAGGGGTGAACAATCAGCCCCAGCATTTT
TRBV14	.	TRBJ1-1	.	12	CASSPDSLEAFF	TGTGCCAGCAGCCCAGACAGTCTTGAAGCTTTCTTT
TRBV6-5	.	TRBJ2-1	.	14	CASSPTPYSAEQFF	TGTGCCAGCAGCCCAACGCCTTACTCGGCTGAGCAGTTCTTC
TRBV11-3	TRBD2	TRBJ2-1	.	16	CASSLGLAGGYNEQFF	TGTGCCAGCAGCTTAGGGCTAGCGGGTGGATACAATGAGCAGTTCTTC
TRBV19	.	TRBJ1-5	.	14	CASTRGGSNQPQHF	TGTGCCAGTACTCGCGGGGGAAGCAATCAGCCCCAGCATTTT
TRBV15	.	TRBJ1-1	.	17	CATSRSSLSTSNTEAFF	TGTGCCACCAGCAGATCAAGCCTTAGTACCTCGAACACTGAAGCTTTCTTT
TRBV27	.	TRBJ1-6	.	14	CASRQDSVNSPLHF	TGTGCCAGCAGGCAGGACAGCGTTAATTCACCCCTCCACTTT
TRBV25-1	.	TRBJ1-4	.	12	CASSAAMEKLFF	TGTGCCAGCAGTGCTGCGATGGAAAAACTGTTTTTT
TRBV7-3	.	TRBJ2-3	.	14	CASSSGTKADTQYF	TGTGCCAGCAGCTCCGGGACAAAGGCAGATACGCAGTATTTT
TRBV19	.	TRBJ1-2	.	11	CASRGTAGYTF	TGTGCCAGTAGGGGGACGGCTGGCTACACCTTC
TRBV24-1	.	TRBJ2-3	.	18	CATSGATRSAGDTDTQYF	TGTGCCACCAGTGGCGCGACCCGGTCGGCAGGGGACACAGATACGCAGTATTTT
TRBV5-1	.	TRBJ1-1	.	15	CASSVLRAMNTEAFF	TGCGCCAGCAGCGTTCTACGGGCAATGAACACTGAAGCTTTCTTT
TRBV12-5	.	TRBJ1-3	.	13	CASGFVSRNTIYF	TGTGCTAGTGGTTTTGTATCACGAAACACCATATATTTT
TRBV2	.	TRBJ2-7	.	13	CASRTGPTYEQYF	TGTGCCAGCAGAACAGGGCCCACCTACGAGCAGTACTTC
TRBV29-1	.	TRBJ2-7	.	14	CSVLADTSSYEQYF	TGCAGCGTTTTGGCGGACACCAGCTCCTACGAGCAGTACTTC
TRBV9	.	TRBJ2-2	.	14	CASSVDTDTGELFF	TGTGCCAGCAGCGTAGATACTGACACCGGGGAGCTGTTTTTT
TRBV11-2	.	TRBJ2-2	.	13	CASSPRGDGELFF	TGTGCCAGCAGCCCGAGAGGGGACGGGGAGCTGTTTTTT
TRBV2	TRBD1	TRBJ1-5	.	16	CASSAGQGYSNQPQHF	TGTGCCAGCAGTGCGGGACAGGGCTATAGCAATCAGCCCCAGCATTTT
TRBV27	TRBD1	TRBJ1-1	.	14	CASGSDDRATEAFF	TGTGCCAGCGGATCTGATGACAGGGCCACTGAAGCTTTCTTT
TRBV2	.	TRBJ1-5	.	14	CASSEGGGSQPQHF	TGTGCCAGCAGTGAAGGGGGAGGGTCACAGCCCCAGCATTTT
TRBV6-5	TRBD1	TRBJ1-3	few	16	CASSYARDSSGNTIYF	TGTGCCAGCAGTTACGCCCGGGACAGCTCTGGAAACACCATATATTTT
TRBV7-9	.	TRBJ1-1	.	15	CASSLSSIAQSEAFF	TGTGCCAGCAGCTTATCTAGTATCGCACAGTCTGAAGCTTTCTTT